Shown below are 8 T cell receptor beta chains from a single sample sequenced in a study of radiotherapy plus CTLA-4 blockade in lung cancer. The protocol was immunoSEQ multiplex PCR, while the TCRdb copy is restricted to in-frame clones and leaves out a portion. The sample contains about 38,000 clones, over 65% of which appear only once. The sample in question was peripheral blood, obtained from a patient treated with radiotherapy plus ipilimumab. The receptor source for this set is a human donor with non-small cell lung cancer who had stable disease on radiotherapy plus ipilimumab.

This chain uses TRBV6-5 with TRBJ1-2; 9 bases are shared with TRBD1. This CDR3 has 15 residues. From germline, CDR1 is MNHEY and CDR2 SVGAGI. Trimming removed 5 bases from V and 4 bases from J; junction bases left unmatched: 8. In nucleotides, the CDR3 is TGTGCCAGCAGTGGGTGGACAGGGGAATCCTATGGCTACACCTTC. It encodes CASSGWTGESYGYTF.

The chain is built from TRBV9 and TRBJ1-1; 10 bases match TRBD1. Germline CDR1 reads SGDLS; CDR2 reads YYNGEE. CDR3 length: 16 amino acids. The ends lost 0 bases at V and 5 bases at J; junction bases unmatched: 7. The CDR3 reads CASSVAVTGGETEAFF. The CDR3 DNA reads TGTGCCAGCAGCGTAGCTGTGACAGGGGGCGAAACTGAAGCTTTCTTT.

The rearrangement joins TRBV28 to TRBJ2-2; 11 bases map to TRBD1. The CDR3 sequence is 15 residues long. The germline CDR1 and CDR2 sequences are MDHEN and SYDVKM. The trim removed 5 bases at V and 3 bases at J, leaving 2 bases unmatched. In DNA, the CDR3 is TGTGCCAGCAGTCGGACAGGGGGCTACACCGGGGAGCTGTTTTTT. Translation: CASSRTGGYTGELFF.

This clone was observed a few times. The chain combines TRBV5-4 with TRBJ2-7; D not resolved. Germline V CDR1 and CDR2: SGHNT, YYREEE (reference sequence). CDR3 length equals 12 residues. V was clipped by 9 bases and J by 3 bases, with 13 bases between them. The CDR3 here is CATCFQGYEQYF. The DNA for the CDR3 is TGTGCCACTTGCTTCCAAGGCTACGAGCAGTACTTC.

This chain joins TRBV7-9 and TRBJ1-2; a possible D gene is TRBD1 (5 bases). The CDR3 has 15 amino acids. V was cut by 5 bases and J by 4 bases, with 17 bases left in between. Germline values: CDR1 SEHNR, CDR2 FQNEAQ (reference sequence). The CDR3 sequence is CASSPGRDRIYGYTF. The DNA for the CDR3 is TGTGCCAGCAGCCCGGGGAGGGACCGCATCTATGGCTACACCTTC.

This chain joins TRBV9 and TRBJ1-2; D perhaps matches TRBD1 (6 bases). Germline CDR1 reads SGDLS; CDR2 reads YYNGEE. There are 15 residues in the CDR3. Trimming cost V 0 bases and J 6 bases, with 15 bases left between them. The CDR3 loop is CASSVDRGANHGYTF. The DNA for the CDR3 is TGTGCCAGCAGCGTAGATCGGGGGGCGAATCATGGCTACACCTTC.

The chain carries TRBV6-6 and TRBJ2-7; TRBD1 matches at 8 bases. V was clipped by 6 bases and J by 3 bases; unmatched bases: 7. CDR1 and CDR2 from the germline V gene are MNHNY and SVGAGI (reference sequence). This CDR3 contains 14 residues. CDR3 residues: CASRQLTGGYEQYF. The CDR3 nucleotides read TGTGCCAGCAGACAATTAACAGGGGGCTACGAGCAGTACTTC.

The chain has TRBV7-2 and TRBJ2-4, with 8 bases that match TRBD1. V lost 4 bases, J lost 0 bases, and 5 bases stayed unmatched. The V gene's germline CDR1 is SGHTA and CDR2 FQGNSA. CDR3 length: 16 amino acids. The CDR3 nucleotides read TGTGCCAGCAGCTCCCGACAGGGGAAAGCCAAAAACATTCAGTACTTC. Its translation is CASSSRQGKAKNIQYF.